Following are 22 T cell receptor beta chains from one sample sequenced in a study of beta chain features in type 1 diabetes. The authors reverse transcribed all of the isolated RNA, so sequencing captured expressed TCRB transcripts. Only in-frame clones appear in the TCRdb table, and some are missing; sequencing was by immunoSEQ multiplex PCR. The data hold about 400,000 clones, with 10% to 15% observed a single time. General observations from the study: Significant though moderate, a shortening of TCRB CDR3s appeared in all four CD4+ subsets of Type 1 diabetes patients.

No antigen is known for these receptors. The sequenced sample consisted of naive CD4+ T cells from blood. The receptors stem from a woman younger than 35 with type 1 diabetes.

The chain carries TRBV6-4 and TRBJ1-2, with 10 bases aligning to TRBD1. This CDR3 is 16 amino acids long. Germline V gene data show CDR1 as MRHNA and CDR2 as SNTAGT. Trimming at V came to 4 bases and at J to 7 bases, leaving 12 bases not matched to a gene. The CDR3 coding sequence is TGTGCCAGCAGTGCACTAGGAGGGACAGGGGTTCGTGGCTACACCTTC. Translated: CASSALGGTGVRGYTF.

J is TRBJ2-7 and V is TRBV5-1; tentatively, D is TRBD1 (5 bases). The CDR3 is 14 residues long. CDR1 is SGHRS, CDR2 YFSETQ, per germline. V was cut by 0 bases and J by 2 bases, with 9 bases left in between. CDR3: CASSLGTIAYEQYF. The CDR3 nucleotides are TGCGCCAGCAGCTTGGGGACAATAGCCTACGAGCAGTACTTC.

V gene TRBV19 combines with J gene TRBJ1-6, with D possibly being TRBD1 (6 bases). V was clipped by 2 bases and J by 5 bases, with 7 bases between them. CDR3 length: 14 residues. Germline V CDR1 and CDR2: LNHDA, SQIVND (reference sequence). The CDR3 here is CASSISGDNSPLHF. CDR3 sequence (DNA): TGTGCCAGTAGTATATCAGGGGATAATTCACCCCTCCACTTT.

This chain joins TRBV5-1 and TRBJ1-1; D uncertain. From germline, CDR1 is SGHRS and CDR2 YFSETQ. The germline V and J ends were trimmed by 1 base and 1 base, with 11 bases remaining between them. The CDR3 runs 15 residues. CDR3 nucleotide sequence: TGCGCCAGCAGCTTGTGGCCAGGAACGAACACTGAAGCTTTCTTT. Its protein is CASSLWPGTNTEAFF.

The chain couples TRBV7-3 to TRBJ2-7; maybe TRBD1 (6 bases). Looked up from germline, CDR1 is SGHTA and CDR2 is FQGTGA. V lost 5 bases and J lost 6, with 17 bases in between. The CDR3 has 14 amino acids. CDR3 nucleotides: TGTGCCAGCAGCCTAAGGGACACCTCAACCGAGCAGTACTTC. Protein sequence: CASSLRDTSTEQYF. Variable domain in full (rest from reference TRBV7-3 and TRBJ2-7): GAGVSQTPSNKVTEKGKYVELRCDPISGHTALYWYRQSLGQGPEFLIYFQGTGAADDSGLPNDRFFAVRPEGSVSTLKIQRTERGDSAVYLCASSLRDTSTEQYFGPGTRLTVT.

This sequence joins TRBV19 and TRBJ2-5, with 12 bases lining up with TRBD2. Unmatched junction bases numbered 11, after V lost 5 bases and J lost 7 bases. The germline CDR1 and CDR2 sequences are LNHDA and SQIVND (reference sequence). This CDR3 has 16 amino acids. The CDR3 region is CASSPAGTSGSGTQYF. DNA of the CDR3: TGTGCCAGTAGTCCTGCGGGGACTAGCGGGTCAGGGACCCAGTACTTC.

CDR3 loop: CASSLTDRNTEAFF. Written as DNA, the CDR3 is TGTGCCAGCAGCTTGACCGACAGGAACACTGAAGCTTTCTTT. This chain connects TRBV11-1 to TRBJ1-1, with a weak D call TRBD1 (5 bases). In germline, CDR1 is SGHAT, CDR2 FQDESV (reference sequence). The CDR3 runs to 14 residues. V dropped 3 bases and J dropped 1 base, with 9 bases sitting between them.

The chain recombines TRBV5-4 with TRBJ1-3, with D possibly TRBD1 on 6 matching bases. CDR3 length: 17 residues. The germline V gene encodes CDR1 SGHNT and CDR2 YYREEE (reference sequence). The V end was cut by 0 bases, the J end by 1 base, with 14 bases between. CDR3 in DNA: TGTGCCAGCAGCTTGGATGGGGGCGGTTTATCTGGAAACACCATATATTTT. It yields the protein CASSLDGGGLSGNTIYF.

This clone came up a few times. This chain joins TRBV19 and TRBJ2-3; D is perhaps TRBD2 (5 bases). V lost 7 bases, J lost 4 bases, and 12 bases lay in between. Germline lookup yields CDR1 LNHDA and CDR2 SQIVND (reference sequence). The CDR3 sequence is 13 residues long. The CDR3 protein is CASTILGADTQYF. The CDR3 DNA reads TGTGCCAGTACAATCCTCGGGGCAGATACGCAGTATTTT.

This clone was recorded a few times. The chain recombines TRBV6-4 with TRBJ2-4; D not resolved. CDR1 and CDR2 from the germline V gene are MRHNA and SNTAGT. The CDR3 is 13 amino acids. Trimming stripped 0 bases from V and 6 bases from J, with 6 bases between. The CDR3 DNA reads TGTGCCAGCAGTGACTCCGGCGGAAACATTCAGTACTTC. This encodes CASSDSGGNIQYF.

Only a few counts were recorded for this clone. V is TRBV25-1 and J is TRBJ2-1; 9 nucleotides agree with TRBD1. V lost 6 bases and J lost 1; bases outside the gene matches: 4. Germline-derived CDR1 and CDR2 are MGHDK and SYGVNS. The CDR3 consists of 15 residues. DNA of the CDR3: TGTGCCAGCAGGGCCGGGACAGGGTCCTACAATGAGCAGTTCTTC. It specifies CASRAGTGSYNEQFF.

A remark on this clone: In the same sample, other DNA sequences code for this CDR3. The gene calls are TRBV11-2 and TRBJ1-1; D unresolved. CDR1 and CDR2 (germline): SGHAT, FQNNGV. V gave up 3 bases and J gave up 2 bases, with 7 bases separating them. The CDR3 has 13 residues. The CDR3 DNA sequence: TGTGCCAGCAGCTTCGGGGAAAACACTGAAGCTTTCTTT. Protein product: CASSFGENTEAFF.

With regard to this clone: Relative to the germline gene, one junction end is altered; a read error may explain this. The V call is TRBV7-2, the J call TRBJ2-4; 7 nucleotides line up with TRBD2. The CDR3 sequence is 14 residues long. Germline V gives CDR1 SGHTA, CDR2 FQGNSA. CDR3 in amino acids: CASSPAVGGSSMDF. Here the CDR3 DNA reads TGTGCCAGCAGCCCAGCGGTGGGCGGGAGCTCGATGGATTTC. The complete variable domain, with remaining parts taken from reference TRBV7-2 and TRBJ2-4, reads GAGVSQSPSNKVTEKGKDVELRCDPISGHTALYWYRQSLGQGLEFLIYFQGNSAPDKSGLPSDRFSAERTGGSVSTLTIQRTQQEDSAVYLCASSPAVGGSSMDFGAGTRLSVL.

V is TRBV2 and J is TRBJ2-5; TRBD2 matches at 12 bases. The germline V gene has CDR1 SNHLY and CDR2 FYNNEI. J lost 7 bases, V lost 1 base, and 7 bases had no gene match. This CDR3 region has 16 residues. CDR3 coding DNA: TGTGCCAGCAGTGAAGGCCTGACTAGCGGGAGAGGGACCCAGTACTTC. Its translation is CASSEGLTSGRGTQYF.

The chain carries TRBV6-5 and TRBJ2-4; a possible D gene is TRBD2 (5 bases). Germline CDR1 is MNHEY and CDR2 is SVGAGI. The V gene lost 5 bases and the J gene lost 1 base, with 9 bases spanning the gap. The CDR3 runs 14 residues. This CDR3 is CASSPPGAKNIQYF. The CDR3 region has the DNA TGTGCCAGCAGTCCGCCGGGGGCCAAAAACATTCAGTACTTC.

This clone showed up just a few times. This rearrangement joins TRBV28 to TRBJ2-5, with TRBD1 matching 8 bases. Germline V CDR1 and CDR2: MDHEN, SYDVKM. The trim removed 2 bases at V and 5 bases at J, leaving 7 bases unmatched. The CDR3 has 15 amino acids. CDR3 amino acids: CASSLPQGAGETQYF. The CDR3 coding sequence is TGTGCCAGCAGTTTACCGCAGGGGGCGGGGGAGACCCAGTACTTC. The full variable domain, in which reference TRBV28 and TRBJ2-5 provide the parts outside the CDR3, is DVKVTQSSRYLVKRTGEKVFLECVQDMDHENMFWYRQDPGLGLRLIYFSYDVKMKEKGDIPEGYSVSREKKERFSLILESASTNQTSMYLCASSLPQGAGETQYFGPGTRLLVL.

This clone showed up just a few times. This rearrangement joins TRBV19 to TRBJ1-5; weak D call: TRBD1 (6 bases). The germline CDR1 and CDR2 sequences are LNHDA and SQIVND (reference sequence). The CDR3 covers 14 residues. Trimming took 5 bases from V and 6 from J, leaving 14 bases between them. The CDR3 reads CASSSAGAGQPQHF. CDR3 nucleotide sequence: TGTGCCAGTAGTTCTGCAGGGGCGGGTCAGCCCCAGCATTTT.

The chain has TRBV4-1 and TRBJ2-3; 11 bases align to TRBD2. This CDR3 comprises 16 residues. The germline gives CDR1 MGHRA, CDR2 YSYEKL. V lost 6 bases and J lost 0; bases outside the gene matches: 5. The CDR3 DNA reads TGCGCCAGCAGACTCACTAGCGGGAGTAGCACAGATACGCAGTATTTT. Its translation: CASRLTSGSSTDTQYF.

This clone occurred a few times. CDR3 protein: CAWSTGTNSYNEQFF. DNA of the CDR3: TGTGCCTGGAGTACCGGGACTAATTCCTACAATGAGCAGTTCTTC. The chain links TRBV30 to TRBJ2-1, with 7 bases aligning to TRBD2. The CDR3 has 15 residues. With V trimmed by 2 bases and J by 1 base, 5 bases remained unmatched. The germline gives CDR1 GTSNPN, CDR2 SVGIG (reference sequence).

This clone was detected only a few times. This chain uses TRBV15 with TRBJ2-1, with a weak D call TRBD1 (6 bases). This CDR3 has 11 amino acids. Between the trimmed V and J ends, which lost 7 bases and 9 bases, there was a span of 10 bases. The germline gives CDR1 LNHNV, CDR2 YYDKDF (reference sequence). The CDR3 DNA is TGTGCCACCACCGCAGGGGCTGAGCAGTTCTTC. Its protein is CATTAGAEQFF.

The chain is built from TRBV4-1 and TRBJ2-1, with D possibly being TRBD2 (6 bases). Trimming left V 3 bases short and J 0 bases short, with 12 bases between. The CDR3 runs 16 residues. From germline, CDR1 is MGHRA and CDR2 YSYEKL. CDR3 in amino acids: CASSQVTRSSYNEQFF. The CDR3 nucleotides are TGCGCCAGCAGCCAGGTGACTAGAAGCTCCTACAATGAGCAGTTCTTC.

V and J are TRBV7-2 and TRBJ1-2; 9 nucleotides line up with TRBD1. The germline V gene has CDR1 SGHTA and CDR2 FQGNSA. The V segment lost 5 bases and the J segment 6 bases; nucleotides outside the gene matches: 4. This CDR3 comprises 13 residues. The CDR3 DNA reads as TGTGCCAGCAGCCTAAGACAGGGGGATGGCTACACCTTC. Translating it yields CASSLRQGDGYTF.